Each of the 15 T cell receptor beta chains below was sequenced from the same sample in a study of beta chain features in type 1 diabetes. The entirety of the isolated RNA underwent reverse transcription, so expressed TCRB transcripts were sequenced. The method was immunoSEQ multiplex PCR; TCRdb's version includes in-frame clones alone and lacks a portion of them. The sample lists about 280,000 clones; 15% were seen once. These receptors are not linked to any known antigen. The study, taken as a whole, reports: People with Type 1 diabetes carried modestly yet significantly shorter TCRB CDR3s in all four CD4+ subsets.

Sequencing used naive CD4+ T cells from blood. The source of these receptors is a man aged 18-30 years with type 1 diabetes.

This chain uses TRBV7-2 with TRBJ1-6; D remains ambiguous. The ends were cut back, 1 base at V and 9 bases at J, with 16 bases in the middle. The CDR3 is 16 residues long. From germline, CDR1 is SGHTA and CDR2 FQGNSA. The CDR3: CASSLEPPLGGSPLHF. DNA of the CDR3: TGTGCCAGCAGCTTAGAGCCACCCCTAGGAGGTTCACCCCTCCACTTT.

The rearrangement links TRBV20-1 to TRBJ2-3, with 7 bases that match TRBD2. Germline V lookup: CDR1 DFQATT, CDR2 SNEGSKA (reference sequence). J lost 9 bases, V lost 5 bases, and 2 bases had no gene match. The CDR3 spans 10 residues. The CDR3 is CSAGTITQYF. The CDR3 nucleotides read TGCAGTGCTGGGACTATCACGCAGTATTTT.

This clone has just a few counts. The chain employs TRBV25-1 and TRBJ2-5; 11 nucleotides align to TRBD2. V shed 2 bases and J 4 bases; nucleotides not matched to a gene: 9. The CDR3 is 17 residues long. CDR1 MGHDK and CDR2 SYGVNS come from the germline V gene. CDR3: CASSEGGTSGGVETQYF. The CDR3 DNA sequence: TGTGCCAGCAGTGAAGGGGGGACTAGCGGAGGAGTAGAGACCCAGTACTTC.

This clone has only a few counts. This chain links TRBV19 with TRBJ1-1, with no clear D. This CDR3 spans 15 amino acids. Per germline, CDR1 LNHDA and CDR2 SQIVND (reference sequence). V was trimmed by 2 bases and J by 0 bases, leaving 10 bases between them. The CDR3 bases are TGTGCCAGTAGTATACGTAGCGGACTGAACACTGAAGCTTTCTTT. Its translation is CASSIRSGLNTEAFF.

This clone was seen only a few times. V usage is TRBV7-6 and J usage is TRBJ2-2; D gene uncertain. The CDR3 is made up of 15 amino acids. V lost 2 bases, J lost 6 bases, and 13 bases lay in between. Per the germline V gene, CDR1 is SGHVS and CDR2 is FNYEAQ. CDR3 DNA sequence: TGTGCCAGCAGCTTACCGGGTCGAGGCGCCGGGGAGCTGTTTTTT. Its translation: CASSLPGRGAGELFF.

This clone appeared a few times. The V and J genes are TRBV6-5 and TRBJ2-5; no clear D gene. Trimming removed 8 bases at V and 5 bases at J, with 9 bases between. This CDR3 spans 11 amino acids. Per the germline V gene, CDR1 is MNHEY and CDR2 is SVGAGI. CDR3 region: CASGDRETQYF. For the CDR3, the DNA is TGTGCCAGCGGAGATCGGGAGACCCAGTACTTC.

The J gene is TRBJ2-7, the V gene TRBV5-1; 9 bases align to TRBD2. From germline, CDR1 is SGHRS and CDR2 YFSETQ. CDR3 length: 13 residues. Trimming took 7 bases from V and 3 from J; bases not matched to a gene: 5. The DNA for the CDR3 is TGCGCCAGCGCCGGGACTAGCTACTACGAGCAGTACTTC. This encodes CASAGTSYYEQYF.

V is TRBV5-1 and J is TRBJ2-1; possible D gene TRBD1, 5 bases. This CDR3 is built from 16 residues. V dropped 2 bases and J dropped 2 bases, with 14 bases sitting between them. The germline V gene encodes CDR1 SGHRS and CDR2 YFSETQ. The CDR3 loop reads CASSFRLQGPYNEQFF. CDR3 coding DNA: TGCGCCAGCAGCTTCCGTCTCCAGGGCCCCTACAATGAGCAGTTCTTC. The full variable domain, rest sourced from reference TRBV5-1 and TRBJ2-1, is KAGVTQTPRYLIKTRGQQVTLSCSPISGHRSVSWYQQTPGQGLQFLFEYFSETQRNKGNFPGRFSGRQFSNSRSEMNVSTLELGDSALYLCASSFRLQGPYNEQFFGPGTRLTVL.

The chain combines TRBV7-2 with TRBJ2-7, with 12 bases identical to TRBD1. The CDR3 is 17 amino acids. The ends lost 5 bases at V and 2 bases at J; junction bases unmatched: 10. CDR1 and CDR2 (germline): SGHTA, FQGNSA. The CDR3 protein is CASSRHFRDRGPYEQYF. CDR3 DNA sequence: TGTGCCAGCAGCCGACACTTCCGGGACAGGGGGCCCTACGAGCAGTACTTC.

The CDR3 region has the DNA TGTGCCAGCAGCCCCCACGGCCGGGACAGGGGGGCGGGCGAGCAGTACTTC. Translation gives CASSPHGRDRGAGEQYF. The chain joins TRBV7-9 to TRBJ2-7; TRBD1 agrees at 11 bases. The CDR3 runs 17 residues. V lost 5 bases, J lost 6 bases, and 15 bases stayed unmatched. From germline, CDR1 is SEHNR and CDR2 FQNEAQ (reference sequence). Full variable domain (missing parts from reference TRBV7-9 and TRBJ2-7): DTGVSQNPRHKITKRGQNVTFRCDPISEHNRLYWYRQTLGQGPEFLTYFQNEAQLEKSRLLSDRFSAERPKGSFSTLEIQRTEQGDSAMYLCASSPHGRDRGAGEQYFGPGTRLTVT.

As DNA, the CDR3 is TGTGCCTGTGGGAAAAAGCGGGACTCTCGAGAGACCCAGTACTTC. Translation: CACGKKRDSRETQYF. The genes are TRBV30 and TRBJ2-5, with 7 bases lining up with TRBD2. Losses at the gene ends were 6 bases for V and 4 bases for J; bases not matched to a gene: 14. CDR3 length: 15 residues. Per the germline V gene, CDR1 is GTSNPN and CDR2 is SVGIG (reference sequence).

Here the CDR3 reads CASSYWTGGTGELFF. The DNA for the CDR3 is TGTGCCAGCAGCTATTGGACAGGGGGCACCGGGGAGCTGTTTTTT. The rearrangement links TRBV11-1 to TRBJ2-2; TRBD1 agrees at 10 bases. This CDR3 region has 15 residues. Trimming at V came to 4 bases and at J to 4 bases, leaving 3 bases not matched to a gene. The germline V gene encodes CDR1 SGHAT and CDR2 FQDESV (reference sequence).

The chain links TRBV18 to TRBJ2-7; tentative D call: TRBD2 (6 bases). Per the germline V gene, CDR1 is KGHSH and CDR2 is LQKENI. The length of the CDR3 is 14 residues. Deletions cut 6 bases from V and 1 base from J, with 13 bases between. The CDR3 is CASSPGTLSYEQYF. In DNA, the CDR3 is TGTGCCAGCTCCCCCGGGACTTTATCCTACGAGCAGTACTTC. The full variable domain, with the rest looked up from reference TRBV18 and TRBJ2-7, is NAGVMQNPRHLVRRRGQEARLRCSPMKGHSHVYWYRQLPEEGLKFMVYLQKENIIDESGMPKERFSAEFPKEGPSILRIQQVVRGDSAAYFCASSPGTLSYEQYFGPGTRLTVT.

The genes are TRBV2 and TRBJ2-5; possibly TRBD1 for D (5 bases). Between the trimmed V and J ends, which lost 8 bases and 1 base, there was a span of 11 bases. This CDR3 contains 13 residues. Looked up from germline, CDR1 is SNHLY and CDR2 is FYNNEI. CDR3: CASRGRAQETQYF. The CDR3 DNA is TGTGCCAGCCGCGGCAGGGCCCAAGAGACCCAGTACTTC. The entire variable domain, with the rest obtained from reference TRBV2 and TRBJ2-5, is as follows: EPEVTQTPSHQVTQMGQEVILRCVPISNHLYFYWYRQILGQKVEFLVSFYNNEISEKSEIFDDQFSVERPDGSNFTLKIRSTKLEDSAMYFCASRGRAQETQYFGPGTRLLVL.

The J gene is TRBJ1-1, the V gene TRBV7-2; no reliable D call. The V end was cut by 5 bases, the J end by 0 bases, with 4 bases between. Germline CDR1 is SGHTA and CDR2 is FQGNSA. There are 12 residues in the CDR3. CDR3 residues: CASSLLNTEAFF. CDR3 nucleotides: TGTGCCAGCAGCCTACTGAACACTGAAGCTTTCTTT.